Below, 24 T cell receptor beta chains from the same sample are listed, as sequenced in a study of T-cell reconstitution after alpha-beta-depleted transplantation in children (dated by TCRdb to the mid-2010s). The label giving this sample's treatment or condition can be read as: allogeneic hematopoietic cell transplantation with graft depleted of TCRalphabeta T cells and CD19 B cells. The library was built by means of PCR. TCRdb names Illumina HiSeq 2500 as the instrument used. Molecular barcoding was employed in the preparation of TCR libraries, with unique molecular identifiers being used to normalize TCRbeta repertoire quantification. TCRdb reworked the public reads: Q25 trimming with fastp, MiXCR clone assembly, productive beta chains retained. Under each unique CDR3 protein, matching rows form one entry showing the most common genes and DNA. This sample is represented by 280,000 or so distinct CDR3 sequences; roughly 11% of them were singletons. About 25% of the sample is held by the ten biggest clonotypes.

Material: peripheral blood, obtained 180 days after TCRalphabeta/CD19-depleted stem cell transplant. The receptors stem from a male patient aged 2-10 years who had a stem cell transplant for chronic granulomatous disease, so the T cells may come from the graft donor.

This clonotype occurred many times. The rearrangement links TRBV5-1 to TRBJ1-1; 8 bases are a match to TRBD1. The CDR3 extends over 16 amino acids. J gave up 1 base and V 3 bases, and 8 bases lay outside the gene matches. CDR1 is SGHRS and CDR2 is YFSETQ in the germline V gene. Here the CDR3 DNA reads TGCGCCAGCAGCTACGACCACAGGGGGGCGAACACTGAAGCTTTCTTT. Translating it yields CASSYDHRGANTEAFF.

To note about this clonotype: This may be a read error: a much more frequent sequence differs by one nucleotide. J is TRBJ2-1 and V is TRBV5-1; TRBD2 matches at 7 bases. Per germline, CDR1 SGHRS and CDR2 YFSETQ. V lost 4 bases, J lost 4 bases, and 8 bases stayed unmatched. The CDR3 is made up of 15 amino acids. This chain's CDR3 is CASSGGVGGYNEQFF. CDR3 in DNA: TGCGCCAGCAGCGGAGGAGTGGGAGGGTACAATGAGCAGTTCTTC.

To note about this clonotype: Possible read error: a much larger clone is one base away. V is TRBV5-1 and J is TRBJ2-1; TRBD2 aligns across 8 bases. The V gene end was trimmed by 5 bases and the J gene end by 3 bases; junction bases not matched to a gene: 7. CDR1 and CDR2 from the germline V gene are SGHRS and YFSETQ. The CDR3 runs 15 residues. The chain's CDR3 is CASRLNSGIYNEQFF. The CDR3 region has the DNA TGCGCCAGCAGGTTGAATAGCGGGATCTACAATGAGCAGTTCTTC.

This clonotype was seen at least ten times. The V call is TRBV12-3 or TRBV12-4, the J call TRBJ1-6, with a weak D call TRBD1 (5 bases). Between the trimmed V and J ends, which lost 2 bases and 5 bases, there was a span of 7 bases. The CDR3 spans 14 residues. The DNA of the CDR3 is TGTGCCAGCAGTTTAATAGGGGATAATTCACCCCTCCACTTT. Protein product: CASSLIGDNSPLHF.

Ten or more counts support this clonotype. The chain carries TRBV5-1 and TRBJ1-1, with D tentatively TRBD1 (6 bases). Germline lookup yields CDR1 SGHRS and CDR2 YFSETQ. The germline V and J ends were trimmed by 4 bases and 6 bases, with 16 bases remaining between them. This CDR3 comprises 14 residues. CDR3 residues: CASSGDKRVAEAFF. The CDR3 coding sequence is TGCGCCAGCAGCGGGGACAAAAGGGTGGCTGAAGCTTTCTTT.

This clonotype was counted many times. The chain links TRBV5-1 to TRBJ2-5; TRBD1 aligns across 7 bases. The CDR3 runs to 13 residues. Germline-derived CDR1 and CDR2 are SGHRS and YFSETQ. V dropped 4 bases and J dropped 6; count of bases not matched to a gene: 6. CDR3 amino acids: CASSDDRDKTQYF. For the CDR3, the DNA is TGCGCCAGCAGCGATGACAGGGATAAGACCCAGTACTTC.

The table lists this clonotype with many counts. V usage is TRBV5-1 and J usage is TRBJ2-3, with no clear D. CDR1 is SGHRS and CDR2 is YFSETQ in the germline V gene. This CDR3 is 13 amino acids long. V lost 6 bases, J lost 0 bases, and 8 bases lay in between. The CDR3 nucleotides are TGCGCCAGCAACCCAGACAGCACAGATACGCAGTATTTT. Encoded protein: CASNPDSTDTQYF.

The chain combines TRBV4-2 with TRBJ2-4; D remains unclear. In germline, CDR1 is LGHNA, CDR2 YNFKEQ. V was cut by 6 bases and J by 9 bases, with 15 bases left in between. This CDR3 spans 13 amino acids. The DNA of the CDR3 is TGTGCCAGCAGACCTCAGGAGAGCGCCATTCAGTACTTC. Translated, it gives CASRPQESAIQYF.

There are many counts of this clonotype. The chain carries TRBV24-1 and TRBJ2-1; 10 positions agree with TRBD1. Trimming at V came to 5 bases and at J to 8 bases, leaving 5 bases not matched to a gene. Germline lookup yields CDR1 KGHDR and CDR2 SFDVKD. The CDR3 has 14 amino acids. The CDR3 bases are TGTGCCACCAGTGGGGGGGGACAGGGGCATGAGCAGTTCTTC. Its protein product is CATSGGGQGHEQFF.

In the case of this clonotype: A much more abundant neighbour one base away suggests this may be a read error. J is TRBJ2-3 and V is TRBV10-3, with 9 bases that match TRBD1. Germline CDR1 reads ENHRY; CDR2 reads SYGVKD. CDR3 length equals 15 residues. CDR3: CAISPGQGVTDTQNF. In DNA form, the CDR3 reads TGTGCCATCAGCCCGGGACAGGGAGTCACAGATACGCAGAATTTT.

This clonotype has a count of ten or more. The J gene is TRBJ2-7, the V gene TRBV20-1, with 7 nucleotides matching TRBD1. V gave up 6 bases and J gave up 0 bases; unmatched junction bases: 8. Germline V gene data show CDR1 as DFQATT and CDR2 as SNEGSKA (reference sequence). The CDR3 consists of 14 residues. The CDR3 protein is CSANGQADSYEQYF. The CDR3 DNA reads TGCAGTGCCAACGGACAGGCGGACTCCTACGAGCAGTACTTC.

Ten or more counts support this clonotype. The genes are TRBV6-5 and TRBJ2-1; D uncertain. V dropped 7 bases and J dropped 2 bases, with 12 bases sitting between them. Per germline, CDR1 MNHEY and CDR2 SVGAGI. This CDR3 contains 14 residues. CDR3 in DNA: TGTGCCAGCAAGGACCCTGGAGCCTACAATGAGCAGTTCTTC. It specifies CASKDPGAYNEQFF.

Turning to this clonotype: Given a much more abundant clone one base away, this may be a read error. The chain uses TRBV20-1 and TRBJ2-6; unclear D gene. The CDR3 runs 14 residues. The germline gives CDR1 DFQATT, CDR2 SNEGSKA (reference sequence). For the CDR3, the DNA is TGCTGTGCTAGGGATAACTCTGGGGCCAACGTCCTGACTTTC. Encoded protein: CCARDNSGANVLTF.

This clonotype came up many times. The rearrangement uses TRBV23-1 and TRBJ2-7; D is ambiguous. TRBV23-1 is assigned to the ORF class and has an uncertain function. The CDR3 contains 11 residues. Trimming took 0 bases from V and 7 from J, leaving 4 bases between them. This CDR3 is CASSQSREQYF. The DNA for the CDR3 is TGCGCCAGCAGTCAATCGCGGGAGCAGTACTTC.

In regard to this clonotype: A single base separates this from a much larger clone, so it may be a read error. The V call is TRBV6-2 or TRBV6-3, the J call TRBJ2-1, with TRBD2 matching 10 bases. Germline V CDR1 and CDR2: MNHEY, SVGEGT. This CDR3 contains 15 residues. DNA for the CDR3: TGTGCCACCAGTAAAAGCGGGGGGGCCCACAATGAGCAGTTCTTC. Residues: CATSKSGGAHNEQFF.

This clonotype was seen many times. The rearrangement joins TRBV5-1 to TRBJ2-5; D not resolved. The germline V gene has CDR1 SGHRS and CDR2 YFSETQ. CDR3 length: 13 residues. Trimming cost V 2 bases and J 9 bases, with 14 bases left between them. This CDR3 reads CASSFEGPGAQYF. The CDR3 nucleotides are TGCGCCAGCAGCTTCGAAGGCCCTGGCGCCCAGTACTTC.

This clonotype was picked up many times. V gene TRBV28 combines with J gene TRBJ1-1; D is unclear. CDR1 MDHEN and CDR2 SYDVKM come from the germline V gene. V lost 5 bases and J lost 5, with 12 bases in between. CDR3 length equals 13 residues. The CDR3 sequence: CASSTMAGTEAFF. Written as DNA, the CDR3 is TGTGCCAGCAGTACAATGGCGGGGACTGAAGCTTTCTTT.

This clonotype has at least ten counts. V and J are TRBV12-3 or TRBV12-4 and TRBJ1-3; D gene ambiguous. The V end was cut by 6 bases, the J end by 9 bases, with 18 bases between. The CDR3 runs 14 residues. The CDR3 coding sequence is TGTGCCAGCAGCCCTGACACCCAAGGGATCACCATATATTTT. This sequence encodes CASSPDTQGITIYF.

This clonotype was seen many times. CDR3 nucleotides: TGTGCCAGCAGCTTTTTTATCGATACGCAGTATTTT. This translates into CASSFFIDTQYF. This sequence joins TRBV5-5 and TRBJ2-3; unclear D gene. V dropped 2 bases and J dropped 6 bases, with 7 bases sitting between them. Germline CDR1 and CDR2: SGHKS and YYEKEE (reference sequence). The length of the CDR3 is 12 residues. The full variable domain, in which reference TRBV5-5 and TRBJ2-3 provide the parts outside the CDR3, is DAGVTQSPTHLIKTRGQQVTLRCSPISGHKSVSWYQQVLGQGPQFIFQYYEKEERGRGNFPDRFSARQFPNYSSELNVNALLLGDSALYLCASSFFIDTQYFGPGTRLTVL.

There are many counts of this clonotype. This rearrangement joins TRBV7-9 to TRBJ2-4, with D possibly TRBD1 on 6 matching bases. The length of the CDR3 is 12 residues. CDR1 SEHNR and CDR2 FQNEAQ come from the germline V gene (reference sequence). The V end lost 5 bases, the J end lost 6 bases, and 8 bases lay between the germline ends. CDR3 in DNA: TGTGCCAGCAGCAAGGACAGAAACATTCAGTACTTC. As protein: CASSKDRNIQYF.

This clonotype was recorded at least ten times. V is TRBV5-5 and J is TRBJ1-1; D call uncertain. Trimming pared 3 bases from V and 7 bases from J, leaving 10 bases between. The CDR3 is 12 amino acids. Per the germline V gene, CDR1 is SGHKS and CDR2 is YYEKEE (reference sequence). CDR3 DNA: TGTGCCAGCAGCTGGCCCAAAATTGAAGCTTTCTTT. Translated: CASSWPKIEAFF.

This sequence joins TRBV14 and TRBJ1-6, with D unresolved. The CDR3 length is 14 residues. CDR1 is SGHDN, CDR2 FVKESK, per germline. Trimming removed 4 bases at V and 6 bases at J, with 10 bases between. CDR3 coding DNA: TGTGCCAGCAGCCCGAGGGCCTCTAATTCACCCCTCCACTTT. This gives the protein CASSPRASNSPLHF.

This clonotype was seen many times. As DNA, the CDR3 is TGCGCCAGCAAGCGGGACAGGGCTGAAAAACTGTTTTTT. Translation: CASKRDRAEKLFF. The chain is built from TRBV5-1 and TRBJ1-4, with TRBD1 matching 9 bases. Germline lookup yields CDR1 SGHRS and CDR2 YFSETQ. Unmatched junction bases numbered 4, after V lost 6 bases and J lost 7 bases. The CDR3 covers 13 residues.

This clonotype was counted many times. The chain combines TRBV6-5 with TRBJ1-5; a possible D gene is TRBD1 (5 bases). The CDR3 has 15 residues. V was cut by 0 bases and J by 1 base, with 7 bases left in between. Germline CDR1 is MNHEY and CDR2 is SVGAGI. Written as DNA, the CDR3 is TGTGCCAGCAGTTACTCCTGGGGGAGCAATCAGCCCCAGCATTTT. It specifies CASSYSWGSNQPQHF.